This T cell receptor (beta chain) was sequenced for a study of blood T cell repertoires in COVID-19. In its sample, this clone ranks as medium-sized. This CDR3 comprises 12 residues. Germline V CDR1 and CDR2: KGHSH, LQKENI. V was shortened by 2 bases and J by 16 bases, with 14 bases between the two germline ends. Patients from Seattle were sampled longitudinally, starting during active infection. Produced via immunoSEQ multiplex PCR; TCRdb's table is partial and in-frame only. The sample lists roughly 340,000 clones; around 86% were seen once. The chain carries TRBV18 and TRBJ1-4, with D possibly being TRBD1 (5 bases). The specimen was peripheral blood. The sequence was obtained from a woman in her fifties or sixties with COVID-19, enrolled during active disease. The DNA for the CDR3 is TGTGCCAGCTCACCAAGTCCAGGGATTCAGTTTTTT. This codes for CASSPSPGIQFF. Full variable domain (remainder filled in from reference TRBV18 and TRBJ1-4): NAGVMQNPRHLVRRRGQEARLRCSPMKGHSHVYWYRQLPEEGLKFMVYLQKENIIDESGMPKERFSAEFPKEGPSILRIQQVVRGDSAAYFCASSPSPGIQFFGSGTQLSVL.